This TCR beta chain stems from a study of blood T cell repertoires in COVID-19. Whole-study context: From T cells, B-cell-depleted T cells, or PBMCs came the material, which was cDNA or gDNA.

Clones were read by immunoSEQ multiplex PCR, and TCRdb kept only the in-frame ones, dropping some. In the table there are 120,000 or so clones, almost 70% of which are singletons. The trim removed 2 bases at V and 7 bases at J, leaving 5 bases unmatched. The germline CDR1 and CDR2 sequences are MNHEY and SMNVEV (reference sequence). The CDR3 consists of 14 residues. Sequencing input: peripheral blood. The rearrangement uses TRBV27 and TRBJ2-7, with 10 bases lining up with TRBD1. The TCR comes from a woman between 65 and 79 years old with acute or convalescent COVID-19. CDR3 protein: CASSLRTGGWEQYF. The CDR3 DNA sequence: TGTGCCAGCAGTTTACGGACAGGGGGTTGGGAGCAGTACTTC.